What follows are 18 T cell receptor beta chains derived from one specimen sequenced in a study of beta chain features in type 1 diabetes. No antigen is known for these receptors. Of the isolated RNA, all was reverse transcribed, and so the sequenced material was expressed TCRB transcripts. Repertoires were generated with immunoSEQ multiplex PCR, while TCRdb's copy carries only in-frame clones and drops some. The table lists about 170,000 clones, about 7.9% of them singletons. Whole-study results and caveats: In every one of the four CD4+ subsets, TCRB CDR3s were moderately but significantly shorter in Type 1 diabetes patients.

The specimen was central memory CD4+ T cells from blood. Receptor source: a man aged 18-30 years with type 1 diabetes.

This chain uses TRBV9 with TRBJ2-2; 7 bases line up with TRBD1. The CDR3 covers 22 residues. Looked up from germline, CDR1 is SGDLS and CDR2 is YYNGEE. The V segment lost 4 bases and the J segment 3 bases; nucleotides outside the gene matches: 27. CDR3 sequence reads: CASSRLSTGAGGSVGDTGELFF. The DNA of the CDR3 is TGTGCCAGCAGCAGACTTTCCACTGGGGCAGGGGGATCAGTCGGGGACACCGGGGAGCTGTTTTTT.

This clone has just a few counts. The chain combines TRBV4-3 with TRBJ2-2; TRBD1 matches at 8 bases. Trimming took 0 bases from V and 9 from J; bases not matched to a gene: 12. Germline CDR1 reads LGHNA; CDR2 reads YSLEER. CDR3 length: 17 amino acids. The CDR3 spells CASSQDLGTGGGRELFF. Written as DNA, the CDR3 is TGCGCCAGCAGCCAAGATCTTGGGACAGGTGGCGGGAGGGAGCTGTTTTTT.

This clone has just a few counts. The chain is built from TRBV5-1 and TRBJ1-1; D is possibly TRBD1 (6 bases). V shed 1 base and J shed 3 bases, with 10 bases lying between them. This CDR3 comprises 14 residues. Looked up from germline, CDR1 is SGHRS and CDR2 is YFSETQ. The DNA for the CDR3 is TGCGCCAGCAGCTTGTACGGGGGGCACACTGAAGCTTTCTTT. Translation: CASSLYGGHTEAFF.

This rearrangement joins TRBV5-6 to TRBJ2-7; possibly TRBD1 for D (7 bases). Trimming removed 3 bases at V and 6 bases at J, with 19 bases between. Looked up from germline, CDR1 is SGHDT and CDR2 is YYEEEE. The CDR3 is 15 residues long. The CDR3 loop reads CASSWRNSGGLEQYF. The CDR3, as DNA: TGTGCCAGCAGCTGGCGGAACTCAGGGGGACTCGAGCAGTACTTC. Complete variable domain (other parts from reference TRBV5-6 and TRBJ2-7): DAGVTQSPTHLIKTRGQQVTLRCSPKSGHDTVSWYQQALGQGPQFIFQYYEEEERQRGNFPDRFSGHQFPNYSSELNVNALLLGDSALYLCASSWRNSGGLEQYFGPGTRLTVT.

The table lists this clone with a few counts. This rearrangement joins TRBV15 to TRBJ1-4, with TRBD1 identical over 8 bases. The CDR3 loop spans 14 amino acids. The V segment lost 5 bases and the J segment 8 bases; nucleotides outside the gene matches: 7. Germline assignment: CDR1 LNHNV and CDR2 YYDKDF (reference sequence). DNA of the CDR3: TGTGCCACCAGCTACAGGGGGTTAAAGGAAAAACTGTTTTTT. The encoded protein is CATSYRGLKEKLFF.

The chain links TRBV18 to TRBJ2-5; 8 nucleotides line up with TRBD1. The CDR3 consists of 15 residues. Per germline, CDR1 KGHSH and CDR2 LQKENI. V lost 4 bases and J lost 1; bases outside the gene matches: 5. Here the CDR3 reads CASSRQGNFQETQYF. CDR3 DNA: TGTGCCAGCTCACGACAGGGGAACTTCCAAGAGACCCAGTACTTC. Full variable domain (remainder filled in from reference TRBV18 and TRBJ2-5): NAGVMQNPRHLVRRRGQEARLRCSPMKGHSHVYWYRQLPEEGLKFMVYLQKENIIDESGMPKERFSAEFPKEGPSILRIQQVVRGDSAAYFCASSRQGNFQETQYFGPGTRLLVL.

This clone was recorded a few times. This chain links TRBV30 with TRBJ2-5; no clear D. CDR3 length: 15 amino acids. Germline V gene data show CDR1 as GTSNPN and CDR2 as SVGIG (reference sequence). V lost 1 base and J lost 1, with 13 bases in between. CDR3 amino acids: CAWSATFGPQETQYF. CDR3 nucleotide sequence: TGTGCCTGGAGTGCCACCTTTGGCCCCCAAGAGACCCAGTACTTC. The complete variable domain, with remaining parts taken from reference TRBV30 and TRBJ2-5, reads SQTIHQWPATLVQPVGSPLSLECTVEGTSNPNLYWYRQAAGRGLQLLFYSVGIGQISSEVPQNLSASRPQDRQFILSSKKLLLSDSGFYLCAWSATFGPQETQYFGPGTRLLVL.

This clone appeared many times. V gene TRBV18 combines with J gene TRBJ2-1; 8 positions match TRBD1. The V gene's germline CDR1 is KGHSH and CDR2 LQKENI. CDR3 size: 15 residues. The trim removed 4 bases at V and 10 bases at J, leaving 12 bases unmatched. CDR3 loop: CASSRSLQGVGEQFF. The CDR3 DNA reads TGTGCCAGCTCACGAAGCTTACAGGGGGTGGGCGAGCAGTTCTTC.

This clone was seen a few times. The DNA for the CDR3 is TGTGCCAGCACTAGGGGGCCTTACGATGGCTACACCTTC. It translates to CASTRGPYDGYTF. The V and J genes are TRBV28 and TRBJ1-2, with TRBD1 identical over 7 bases. There are 13 residues in the CDR3. Looked up from germline, CDR1 is MDHEN and CDR2 is SYDVKM. V shed 7 bases, J shed 6 bases, and the junction held 8 bases outside the gene matches.

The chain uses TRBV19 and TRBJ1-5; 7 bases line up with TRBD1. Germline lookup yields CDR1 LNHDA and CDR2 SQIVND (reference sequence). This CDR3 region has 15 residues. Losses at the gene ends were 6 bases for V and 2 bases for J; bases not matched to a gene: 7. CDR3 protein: CASSRTGDGNQPQHF. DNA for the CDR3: TGTGCCAGTAGCAGAACAGGGGACGGCAATCAGCCCCAGCATTTT. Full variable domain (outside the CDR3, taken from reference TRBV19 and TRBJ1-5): DGGITQSPKYLFRKEGQNVTLSCEQNLNHDAMYWYRQDPGQGLRLIYYSQIVNDFQKGDIAEGYSVSREKKESFPLTVTSAQKNPTAFYLCASSRTGDGNQPQHFGDGTRLSIL.

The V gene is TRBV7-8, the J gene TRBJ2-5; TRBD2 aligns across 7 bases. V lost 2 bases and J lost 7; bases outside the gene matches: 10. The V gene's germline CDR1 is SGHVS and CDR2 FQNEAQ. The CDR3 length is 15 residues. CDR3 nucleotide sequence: TGTGCCAGCAGCTTACTGGGCGGGGGTGCTTTGACCCAGTACTTC. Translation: CASSLLGGGALTQYF.

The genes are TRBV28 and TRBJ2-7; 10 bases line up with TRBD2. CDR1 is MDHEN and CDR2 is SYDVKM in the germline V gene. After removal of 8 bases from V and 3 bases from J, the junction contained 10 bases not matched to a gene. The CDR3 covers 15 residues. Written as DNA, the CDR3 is TGTGCCAGCGTGTACGGGCTAGCGGGAGTCTACGAGCAGTACTTC. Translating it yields CASVYGLAGVYEQYF.

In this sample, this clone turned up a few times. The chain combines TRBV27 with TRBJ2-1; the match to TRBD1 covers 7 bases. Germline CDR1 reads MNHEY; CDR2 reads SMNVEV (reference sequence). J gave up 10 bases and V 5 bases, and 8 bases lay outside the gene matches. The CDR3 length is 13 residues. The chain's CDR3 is CASSNYRGREQFF. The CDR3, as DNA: TGTGCCAGCAGTAACTACAGGGGTCGAGAGCAGTTCTTC.

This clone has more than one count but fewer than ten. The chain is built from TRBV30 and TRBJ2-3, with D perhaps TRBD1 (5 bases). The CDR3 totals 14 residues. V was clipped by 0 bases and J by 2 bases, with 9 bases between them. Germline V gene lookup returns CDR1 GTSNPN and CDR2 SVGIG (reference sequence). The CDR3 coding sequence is TGTGCCTGGAGTGTATATGGGGCCACAGATACGCAGTATTTT. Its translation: CAWSVYGATDTQYF. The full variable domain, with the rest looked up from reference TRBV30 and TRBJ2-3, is SQTIHQWPATLVQPVGSPLSLECTVEGTSNPNLYWYRQAAGRGLQLLFYSVGIGQISSEVPQNLSASRPQDRQFILSSKKLLLSDSGFYLCAWSVYGATDTQYFGPGTRLTVL.

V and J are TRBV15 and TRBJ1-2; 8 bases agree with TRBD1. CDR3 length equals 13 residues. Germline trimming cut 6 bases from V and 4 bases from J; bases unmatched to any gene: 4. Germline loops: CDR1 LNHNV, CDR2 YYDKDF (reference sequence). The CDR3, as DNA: TGTGCCACCAGTAGGGACAGGAGCTATGGCTACACCTTC. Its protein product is CATSRDRSYGYTF.

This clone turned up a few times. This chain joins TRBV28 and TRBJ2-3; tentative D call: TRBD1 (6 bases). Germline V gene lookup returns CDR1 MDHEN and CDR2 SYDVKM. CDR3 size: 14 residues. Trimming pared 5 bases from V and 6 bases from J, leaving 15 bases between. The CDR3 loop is CASSSSGVGDTQYF. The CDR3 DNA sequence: TGTGCCAGCAGTAGCTCAGGGGTAGGGGATACGCAGTATTTT. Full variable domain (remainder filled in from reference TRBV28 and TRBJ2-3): DVKVTQSSRYLVKRTGEKVFLECVQDMDHENMFWYRQDPGLGLRLIYFSYDVKMKEKGDIPEGYSVSREKKERFSLILESASTNQTSMYLCASSSSGVGDTQYFGPGTRLTVL.

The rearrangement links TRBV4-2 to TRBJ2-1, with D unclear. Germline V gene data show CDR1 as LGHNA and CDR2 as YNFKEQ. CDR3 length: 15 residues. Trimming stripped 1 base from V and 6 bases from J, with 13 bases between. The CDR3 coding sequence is TGTGCCAGCAGCCAAGTACAAGTCTCCCCCAATGAGCAGTTCTTC. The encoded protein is CASSQVQVSPNEQFF.

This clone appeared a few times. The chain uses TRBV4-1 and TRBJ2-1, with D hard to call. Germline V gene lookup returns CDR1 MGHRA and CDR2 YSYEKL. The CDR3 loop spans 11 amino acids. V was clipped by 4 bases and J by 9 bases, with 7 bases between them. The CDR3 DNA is TGCGCCAGCAGCCTCGACTCTGAGCAGTTCTTC. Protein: CASSLDSEQFF.